These T cell receptor beta chains were read from a single sample in a study of cytomegalovirus exposure and HLA in healthy donors. Generated by immunoSEQ multiplex PCR, the TCRdb table keeps only in-frame clones and is missing some. Among more than 60,000 clones listed, roughly 95% were seen once. The source material was PBMCs. These receptors were taken from a woman younger than 35 in good health and CMV-seropositive. CDR3s include the opening cysteine and the closing phenylalanine or tryptophan. The order of the fields is V gene, CDR3 length, clone size, J gene, D gene, CDR3 protein, CDR3 DNA. D genes are given only for firm matches. Size is omitted from some rows. Given values are once, few, many or a class for expanded clones.

V: TRBV6-5; length: 15; size: .; J: TRBJ2-3; D: TRBD2; CDR3: CASSNAGARTDTQYF; DNA: TGTGCCAGCAGTAACGCGGGAGCCCGCACAGATACGCAGTATTTT
V: TRBV25-1; length: 14; size: once; J: TRBJ2-7; D: .; CDR3: CASSGSGELYEQYF; DNA: TGTGCCAGCAGTGGATCCGGGGAGCTCTACGAGCAGTACTTC
V: TRBV11-2; length: 14; size: .; J: TRBJ2-2; D: .; CDR3: CASSEGRLSGELFF; DNA: TGTGCCAGCAGCGAAGGGAGGTTATCCGGGGAGCTGTTTTTT
V: TRBV7-2; length: 15; size: .; J: TRBJ2-7; D: TRBD1; CDR3: CASSLETGGTYEQYF; DNA: TGTGCCAGCAGCTTAGAGACAGGGGGAACCTACGAGCAGTACTTC
V: TRBV6-6; length: 14; size: .; J: TRBJ2-4; D: .; CDR3: CASSYERRENIQYF; DNA: TGTGCCAGCAGTTACGAAAGACGGGAAAACATTCAGTACTTC
V: TRBV11-2; length: 15; size: once; J: TRBJ2-2; D: TRBD1; CDR3: CASSPDRAFTGELFF; DNA: TGTGCCAGCAGTCCCGACAGGGCATTTACCGGGGAGCTGTTTTTT
V: TRBV6-1; length: 15; size: .; J: TRBJ2-2; D: .; CDR3: CASNWARPSTGELFF; DNA: TGTGCCAGCAACTGGGCCAGACCGTCCACCGGGGAGCTGTTTTTT
V: TRBV7-2; length: 17; size: .; J: TRBJ2-2; D: .; CDR3: CASSTPLRLLNTGELFF; DNA: TGTGCCAGCAGCACCCCCCTTAGACTTTTAAACACCGGGGAGCTGTTTTTT
V: TRBV18; length: 13; size: .; J: TRBJ2-3; D: .; CDR3: CASSRTGTDTQYF; DNA: TGTGCCAGCTCCCGAACGGGCACAGATACGCAGTATTTT
V: TRBV5-4; length: 13; size: .; J: TRBJ2-3; D: TRBD1; CDR3: CASRFGTEDTQYF; DNA: TGTGCCAGCAGATTTGGGACAGAAGATACGCAGTATTTT
V: TRBV19; length: 14; size: .; J: TRBJ1-5; D: .; CDR3: CASSILGGNQPQHF; DNA: TGTGCCAGTAGTATTCTAGGCGGAAATCAGCCCCAGCATTTT
V: TRBV4-1; length: 15; size: .; J: TRBJ1-1; D: TRBD1; CDR3: CASSQLGQANTEAFF; DNA: TGCGCCAGCAGCCAGCTGGGACAGGCGAACACTGAAGCTTTCTTT
V: TRBV28; length: 14; size: .; J: TRBJ2-7; D: TRBD2; CDR3: CASSQGLAGYEQYF; DNA: TGTGCCAGCAGTCAGGGACTAGCGGGGTACGAGCAGTACTTC
V: TRBV27; length: 16; size: .; J: TRBJ2-5; D: .; CDR3: CASSLIGEGVQETQYF; DNA: TGTGCCAGCAGTTTAATCGGGGAGGGGGTCCAAGAGACCCAGTACTTC
V: TRBV5-1; length: 12; size: few; J: TRBJ1-2; D: .; CDR3: CASSLGREGYTF; DNA: TGCGCCAGCAGCTTGGGGAGGGAAGGCTACACCTTC
V: TRBV19; length: 13; size: once; J: TRBJ2-7; D: .; CDR3: CASSITFSYEQYF; DNA: TGTGCCAGTTCGATAACATTCTCCTACGAGCAGTACTTC
V: TRBV30; length: 12; size: once; J: TRBJ2-1; D: .; CDR3: CAWSGYINEQFF; DNA: TGTGCCTGGAGTGGATACATTAATGAGCAGTTCTTC
V: TRBV6-5; length: 13; size: .; J: TRBJ2-7; D: TRBD1; CDR3: CASRTGGRDEQYF; DNA: TGTGCCAGCAGAACAGGGGGTAGGGACGAGCAGTACTTC
V: TRBV30; length: 16; size: .; J: TRBJ2-2; D: .; CDR3: CAWRKLGRGNTGELFF; DNA: TGTGCCTGGAGAAAACTTGGGCGGGGTAACACCGGGGAGCTGTTTTTT
V: TRBV27; length: 15; size: .; J: TRBJ2-7; D: TRBD1; CDR3: CASSLYQDRGNEQYF; DNA: TGTGCCAGCAGTTTATATCAGGACAGGGGTAACGAGCAGTACTTC
V: TRBV7-9; length: 15; size: once; J: TRBJ2-5; D: TRBD1; CDR3: CASSQRTGWRETQYF; DNA: TGTGCCAGCAGCCAACGGACAGGGTGGAGGGAGACCCAGTACTTC
V: TRBV7-8; length: 19; size: .; J: TRBJ2-7; D: TRBD2; CDR3: CASSLSPGLAAFIGGEQYF; DNA: TGTGCCAGCAGCCTCTCTCCGGGACTAGCGGCCTTTATTGGTGGCGAGCAGTACTTC
V: TRBV15; length: 17; size: .; J: TRBJ2-7; D: .; CDR3: CATSRDTTGLQTYEQYF; DNA: TGTGCCACCAGCAGAGACACCACGGGACTGCAAACCTACGAGCAGTACTTC
V: TRBV6-1; length: 17; size: once; J: TRBJ2-4; D: TRBD1; CDR3: CASSKAQGVVAKNIQYF; DNA: TGTGCCAGCAGTAAAGCACAGGGGGTGGTAGCCAAAAACATTCAGTACTTC
V: TRBV6-5; length: 15; size: .; J: TRBJ1-3; D: .; CDR3: CASSQRRSSGNTIYF; DNA: TGTGCCAGCAGTCAAAGACGGAGCTCTGGAAACACCATATATTTT
V: TRBV5-8; length: 19; size: .; J: TRBJ2-3; D: TRBD2; CDR3: CASSLVGLAGGIGADTQYF; DNA: TGTGCCAGCAGCTTGGTCGGACTAGCGGGAGGAATTGGAGCAGATACGCAGTATTTT
V: TRBV5-1; length: 16; size: .; J: TRBJ2-1; D: TRBD2; CDR3: CASSSGLAGGASEQFF; DNA: TGCGCCAGCAGCTCGGGACTAGCGGGGGGGGCAAGCGAGCAGTTCTTC
V: TRBV10-3; length: 14; size: .; J: TRBJ2-7; D: .; CDR3: CAISDRDLLYEQYF; DNA: TGTGCCATCAGTGACAGGGACTTGCTCTACGAGCAGTACTTC
V: TRBV6-5; length: 13; size: .; J: TRBJ2-7; D: TRBD2; CDR3: CASTRTSGSQQYF; DNA: TGTGCCAGCACCAGGACTAGCGGGAGCCAGCAGTACTTC
V: TRBV2; length: 13; size: .; J: TRBJ2-7; D: TRBD2; CDR3: CASTWTSRYEQYF; DNA: TGTGCCAGCACCTGGACTAGTCGCTACGAGCAGTACTTC
V: TRBV4-1; length: 15; size: .; J: TRBJ1-1; D: .; CDR3: CASSHARARSTEAFF; DNA: TGCGCCAGCAGCCACGCCAGGGCAAGGAGCACTGAAGCTTTCTTT
V: TRBV11-1; length: 13; size: once; J: TRBJ2-5; D: .; CDR3: CASSLGLQETQYF; DNA: TGTGCCAGCAGCTTAGGTCTCCAAGAGACCCAGTACTTC
V: TRBV28; length: 17; size: .; J: TRBJ2-4; D: TRBD1; CDR3: CASTHPRDRAAKNIQYF; DNA: TGTGCCAGTACACACCCCCGCGACAGGGCGGCCAAAAACATTCAGTACTTC
V: TRBV18; length: 16; size: once; J: TRBJ2-3; D: .; CDR3: CASSPPTVSSTDTQYF; DNA: TGTGCCAGCTCACCACCGACAGTCTCTAGCACAGATACGCAGTATTTT
V: TRBV10-3; length: 16; size: once; J: TRBJ1-2; D: TRBD1; CDR3: CAISESGTGANYGYTF; DNA: TGTGCCATCAGTGAGTCCGGGACAGGGGCTAACTATGGCTACACCTTC
V: TRBV28; length: 13; size: .; J: TRBJ2-5; D: TRBD1; CDR3: CASRYRGRETQYF; DNA: TGTGCCAGCAGATACAGGGGTAGAGAGACCCAGTACTTC
V: TRBV28; length: 16; size: .; J: TRBJ1-5; D: TRBD1; CDR3: CASSPPGQAPVRAQHF; DNA: TGTGCCAGCAGCCCCCCCGGACAGGCCCCTGTTAGGGCCCAGCATTTT
V: TRBV4-1; length: 14; size: few; J: TRBJ2-7; D: .; CDR3: CASSQPRSSYEQYF; DNA: TGCGCCAGCAGCCAGCCCAGATCATCCTACGAGCAGTACTTC
V: TRBV19; length: 12; size: .; J: TRBJ2-2; D: .; CDR3: CASKRYTGELFF; DNA: TGTGCCAGTAAGCGTTATACCGGGGAGCTGTTTTTT
V: TRBV15; length: 16; size: .; J: TRBJ1-5; D: .; CDR3: CATSSWQIGDNQPQHF; DNA: TGTGCCACCAGCAGTTGGCAGATTGGTGACAATCAGCCCCAGCATTTT
V: TRBV7-8; length: 13; size: .; J: TRBJ2-7; D: .; CDR3: CASSSPVRDEQYF; DNA: TGTGCCAGCAGCTCCCCCGTGCGCGACGAGCAGTACTTC
V: TRBV15; length: 16; size: .; J: TRBJ1-4; D: TRBD1; CDR3: CATSRDPGQGYEKLFF; DNA: TGTGCCACCAGCAGGGACCCGGGACAGGGGTACGAAAAACTGTTTTTT
V: TRBV7-9; length: 12; size: .; J: TRBJ2-1; D: .; CDR3: CASSLASNEQFF; DNA: TGTGCCAGCAGCTTAGCTTCTAATGAGCAGTTCTTC
V: TRBV5-4; length: 13; size: .; J: TRBJ2-5; D: TRBD2; CDR3: CASRSGRRETQYF; DNA: TGTGCCAGCAGGAGCGGGAGGAGGGAGACCCAGTACTTC
V: TRBV7-2; length: 16; size: .; J: TRBJ2-7; D: TRBD2; CDR3: CASSLGAGSGSYEQYF; DNA: TGTGCCAGCAGCTTAGGAGCCGGTAGCGGGAGCTACGAGCAGTACTTC